These T cell receptor beta chains were read from a single sample in a study of T-cell reconstitution after alpha-beta-depleted transplantation in children. Each CDR3 protein gets one entry after TCRdb re-called the PCR reads with MiXCR. The data hold approximately 110,000 distinct CDR3 sequences, with about 9.4% observed a single time. The sequences come from PBMCs, collected before TCRalphabeta/CD19-depleted stem cell transplant. Receptors originate from a boy aged 2-9 years with acute lymphoblastic leukemia, due to receive a stem cell transplant. Each CDR3 is given with its conserved first and last residue. Fields, in order: D gene, J gene, clone size, V gene, CDR3 protein, CDR3 DNA. The D gene is left open where the match is weak. Expanded clones get a size class; other rows say once, few or many, or leave the size out.

-,TRBJ2-7,-,TRBV6-2/TRBV6-3,CASSSRWVEQYF,TGTGCCAGCAGTTCCCGGTGGGTCGAGCAGTACTTC
TRBD1,TRBJ2-1,many,TRBV6-5,CASTLTGGRLGEQFF,TGTGCCAGCACTTTGACAGGGGGCAGATTAGGTGAGCAGTTCTTC
-,TRBJ2-4,-,TRBV6-1,CASSPSRGKNIQYF,TGTGCCAGCAGTCCTTCCCGAGGGAAAAACATTCAGTACTTC
-,TRBJ1-2,few,TRBV7-9,CASSLREHHGYTF,TGTGCCAGCAGCTTACGTGAACACCATGGCTACACCTTC
-,TRBJ2-7,-,TRBV12-3/TRBV12-4,CASSLRVGAKTEQYF,TGTGCCAGCAGTTTGAGAGTGGGAGCTAAAACCGAGCAGTACTTC
TRBD1,TRBJ2-5,-,TRBV20-1,CSARPQGGKETQYF,TGCAGTGCTAGACCACAGGGGGGAAAAGAGACCCAGTACTTC
-,TRBJ2-7,-,TRBV5-5,CASSLGQNRAYGQYF,TGTGCCAGCAGCTTGGGGCAGAACCGCGCCTACGGGCAGTACTTC
TRBD2,TRBJ2-7,few,TRBV7-8,CASSLGTSANYEQYF,TGTGCCAGCAGCTTAGGGACTAGCGCAAACTACGAGCAGTACTTC
-,TRBJ2-1,many,TRBV5-5,CASSFSVTPFF,TGTGCCAGCAGCTTTAGCGTTACGCCGTTCTTC
TRBD2,TRBJ2-5,-,TRBV28,CASSKAGNQETQYF,TGTGCCAGCAGCAAAGCGGGGAACCAAGAGACCCAGTACTTC
TRBD1,TRBJ2-2,many,TRBV7-3,CASSSDRGELFF,TGTGCCAGCAGTTCGGACAGGGGGGAGCTGTTTTTT
-,TRBJ2-7,-,TRBV5-1,CASSLQGNEQYF,TGCGCCAGCAGCTTACAGGGAAACGAGCAGTACTTC
-,TRBJ1-1,-,TRBV5-1,CASSLAGTQNTEAFF,TGCGCCAGCAGCTTGGCAGGGACCCAGAACACTGAAGCTTTCTTT
-,TRBJ1-1,few,TRBV20-1,CSVQPGAGTEAFF,TGCAGTGTTCAACCAGGGGCAGGAACTGAAGCTTTCTTT
-,TRBJ2-7,-,TRBV6-5,CASTSTERGSYEQYF,TGTGCCAGCACTTCGACGGAGAGAGGCTCTTACGAGCAGTACTTC
-,TRBJ2-7,-,TRBV20-1,CSAQMGSGYEQYF,TGCAGTGCTCAAATGGGATCTGGTTACGAGCAGTACTTC
-,TRBJ2-7,many,TRBV20-1,CSVGGYEQYF,TGCAGTGTTGGCGGCTACGAGCAGTACTTC
TRBD1,TRBJ2-3,-,TRBV6-1,CASSDGTGVRDTQYF,TGTGCCAGCAGTGACGGGACAGGGGTACGAGATACGCAGTATTTT
TRBD1,TRBJ2-2,many,TRBV29-1,CSVRQGRYRGELFF,TGCAGCGTTCGACAGGGACGCTACAGAGGGGAGCTGTTTTTT
-,TRBJ2-5,many,TRBV5-6,CASSFGPQGTQETQYF,TGTGCCAGCAGCTTCGGACCACAGGGTACACAAGAGACCCAGTACTTC
-,TRBJ1-1,few,TRBV29-1,CSVWRTNTEAFF,TGCAGCGTTTGGCGGACGAACACTGAAGCTTTCTTT
-,TRBJ1-1,few,TRBV7-9,CASSLHLGEAFF,TGTGCCAGCAGCTTACACTTAGGGGAAGCTTTCTTT
-,TRBJ2-1,many,TRBV14,CASSRFLGAYNEQFF,TGTGCCAGCAGCCGGTTTTTGGGGGCCTACAATGAGCAGTTCTTC
-,TRBJ2-6,few,TRBV7-8,CASSPRGNSGANVLTF,TGTGCCAGCAGCCCCAGAGGCAACTCTGGGGCCAACGTCCTGACTTTC
-,TRBJ2-1,-,TRBV6-5,CASSPDRGWSEQFF,TGTGCCAGCAGCCCGGATCGGGGTTGGAGTGAGCAGTTCTTC
-,TRBJ2-1,-,TRBV5-1,CASRTGEWSNEQFF,TGCGCCAGCAGGACGGGAGAGTGGAGCAATGAGCAGTTCTTC
TRBD1,TRBJ2-3,many,TRBV2,CASSQWGQGAYTDTQYF,TGTGCCAGCAGTCAATGGGGACAGGGGGCCTACACAGATACGCAGTATTTT
TRBD2,TRBJ2-5,many,TRBV5-1,CASSPGLAGGPETQYF,TGCGCCAGCAGCCCGGGACTAGCGGGAGGGCCGGAGACCCAGTACTTC
-,TRBJ1-5,few,TRBV20-1,CSARFPNSGNQPQHF,TGCAGTGCTAGGTTTCCTAATAGCGGCAATCAGCCCCAGCATTTT
-,TRBJ2-3,-,TRBV6-1,CASSQSSGSTDTQYF,TGTGCCAGCAGCCAAAGTAGCGGTAGCACAGATACGCAGTATTTT
-,TRBJ2-1,many,TRBV6-1,CASSGTGGHNEQFF,TGTGCCAGCTCGGGGACCGGAGGGCACAATGAGCAGTTCTTC
-,TRBJ2-3,few,TRBV12-3/TRBV12-4,CASSFTGDTQYF,TGTGCCAGCAGTTTTACTGGGGATACGCAGTATTTT
-,TRBJ2-1,-,TRBV20-1,CSARMRPLLESEQFF,TGCAGTGCTAGGATGAGGCCCCTCTTAGAGAGTGAGCAGTTCTTC
-,TRBJ2-7,many,TRBV7-2,CASSFGRGYEQYF,TGTGCCAGCAGCTTTGGACGAGGATACGAGCAGTACTTC
-,TRBJ2-3,-,TRBV6-1,CASSGRPSTDTQYF,TGTGCCAGCAGTGGGAGGCCAAGCACAGATACGCAGTATTTT
TRBD1,TRBJ1-3,few,TRBV28,CASSFHGPGTGNSGNTIYF,TGTGCCAGCAGTTTCCACGGCCCCGGGACAGGCAACTCTGGAAACACCATATATTTT
TRBD1,TRBJ2-5,few,TRBV29-1,CRVTGLQETQYF,TGCAGGGTGACAGGGCTCCAAGAGACCCAGTACTTC
-,TRBJ2-1,few,TRBV18,CASSPGQHYNEQFF,TGTGCCAGCTCACCCGGACAGCATTACAATGAGCAGTTCTTC
TRBD2,TRBJ2-3,-,TRBV6-4,CASSDTAGERDTQYF,TGTGCCAGCAGTGACACAGCGGGAGAACGCGATACGCAGTATTTT
-,TRBJ2-5,-,TRBV20-1,CSARDGRETQYF,TGCAGTGCTAGAGATGGCAGAGAGACCCAGTACTTC
-,TRBJ2-5,-,TRBV5-1,CASQPGSVEETQYF,TGCGCCAGCCAGCCAGGAAGCGTTGAAGAGACCCAGTACTTC
-,TRBJ1-1,-,TRBV28,CASSDSWDTEAFF,TGTGCCAGCAGTGACTCCTGGGACACTGAAGCTTTCTTT
-,TRBJ1-1,-,TRBV20-1,CSASLRAVDTEAFF,TGCAGTGCTAGTCTTCGGGCGGTGGACACTGAAGCTTTCTTT
-,TRBJ2-2,-,TRBV10-2,CASSVTSTGELFF,TGCGCCAGCAGTGTGACATCGACCGGGGAGCTGTTTTTT
TRBD1,TRBJ1-3,-,TRBV5-6,CASSLRQGGNTIYF,TGTGCCAGCAGCTTGCGACAGGGTGGAAACACCATATATTTT
TRBD2,TRBJ2-1,few,TRBV29-1,CSADDMGLAGDEQFF,TGCAGCGCGGATGATATGGGACTAGCGGGAGATGAGCAGTTCTTC
TRBD1,TRBJ1-2,-,TRBV12-3/TRBV12-4,CASSGQGAGNYGYTF,TGTGCCAGCAGTGGACAGGGGGCGGGAAACTATGGCTACACCTTC
-,TRBJ2-1,medium-sized,TRBV20-1,CSARPWNFGSSGEQFF,TGCAGTGCTAGACCCTGGAATTTTGGGAGCTCGGGTGAGCAGTTCTTC
-,TRBJ1-3,-,TRBV28,CASSFRGAQENTIYF,TGTGCCAGCAGTTTTCGGGGGGCGCAGGAAAACACCATATATTTT
-,TRBJ2-1,few,TRBV9,CASSPGTLGDNEQFF,TGTGCCAGCAGCCCCGGGACTTTGGGGGATAATGAGCAGTTCTTC
-,TRBJ2-7,-,TRBV5-1,CASSFDWASSRIYEQYF,TGCGCCAGCAGCTTTGATTGGGCAAGCAGCCGAATTTACGAGCAGTACTTC
TRBD2,TRBJ2-1,-,TRBV5-1,CASSEGLAGVYDEQFF,TGCGCCAGCAGCGAGGGACTAGCGGGAGTGTATGATGAGCAGTTCTTC
-,TRBJ2-3,few,TRBV28,CASSSDGPTDTQYF,TGTGCCAGCAGTTCGGATGGCCCCACAGATACGCAGTATTTT
TRBD1,TRBJ1-6,-,TRBV27,CASSVSTGEWDSPLHF,TGTGCCAGCAGTGTCTCGACAGGGGAGTGGGATTCACCCCTCCACTTT